This TCR beta chain was profiled in a study of T cells expressing NK-cell markers. Study background: Sorted CD3+CD56-NKG2C+, CD3+CD56+NKG2C+ and CD3+CD56+NKG2C- T cells supplied the TCR beta repertoires. Study observations and caveats: Similarly, these clonotypes led the CD3+CD56-NKG2C+ fraction as well in four donors. Six donors had dominant NKG2C+ clonotypes that comprised about 1.0-7.5% of their CD8+ T cells.

TCRdb re-called the 5' RACE reads; every CDR3 protein appears as one record, without DNA. The listing contains 200,000 to 300,000 distinct CDR3 sequences. Points on this clonotype: Its target is not known.

The CDR3 consists of 12 residues. The receptor was derived from a woman aged 18 to 75 in good health. The source material was blood T cells: a sorted CD56 or NKG2C T cell subset, CD4+ or CD8+ T cells, or bulk PBMC T cells (not recorded which). The rearrangement uses TRBV12-3 or TRBV12-4 and TRBJ1-2; TCRdb outputs TRBD1, but without DNA this stays unchecked. CDR3 sequence: CASSSPRRGYTF.